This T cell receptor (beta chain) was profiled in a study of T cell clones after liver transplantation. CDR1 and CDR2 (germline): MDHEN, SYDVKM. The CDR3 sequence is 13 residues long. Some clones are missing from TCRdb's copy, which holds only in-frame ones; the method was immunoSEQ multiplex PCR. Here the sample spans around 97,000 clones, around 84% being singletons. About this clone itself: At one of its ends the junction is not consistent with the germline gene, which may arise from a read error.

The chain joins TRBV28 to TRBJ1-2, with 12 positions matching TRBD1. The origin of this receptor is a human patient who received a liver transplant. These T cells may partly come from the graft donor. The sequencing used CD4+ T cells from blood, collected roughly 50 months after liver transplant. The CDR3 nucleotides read TGTGCCAGCAGTTCCCCGGGACAGGGGGCAGGAACGTTC. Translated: CASSSPGQGAGTF.